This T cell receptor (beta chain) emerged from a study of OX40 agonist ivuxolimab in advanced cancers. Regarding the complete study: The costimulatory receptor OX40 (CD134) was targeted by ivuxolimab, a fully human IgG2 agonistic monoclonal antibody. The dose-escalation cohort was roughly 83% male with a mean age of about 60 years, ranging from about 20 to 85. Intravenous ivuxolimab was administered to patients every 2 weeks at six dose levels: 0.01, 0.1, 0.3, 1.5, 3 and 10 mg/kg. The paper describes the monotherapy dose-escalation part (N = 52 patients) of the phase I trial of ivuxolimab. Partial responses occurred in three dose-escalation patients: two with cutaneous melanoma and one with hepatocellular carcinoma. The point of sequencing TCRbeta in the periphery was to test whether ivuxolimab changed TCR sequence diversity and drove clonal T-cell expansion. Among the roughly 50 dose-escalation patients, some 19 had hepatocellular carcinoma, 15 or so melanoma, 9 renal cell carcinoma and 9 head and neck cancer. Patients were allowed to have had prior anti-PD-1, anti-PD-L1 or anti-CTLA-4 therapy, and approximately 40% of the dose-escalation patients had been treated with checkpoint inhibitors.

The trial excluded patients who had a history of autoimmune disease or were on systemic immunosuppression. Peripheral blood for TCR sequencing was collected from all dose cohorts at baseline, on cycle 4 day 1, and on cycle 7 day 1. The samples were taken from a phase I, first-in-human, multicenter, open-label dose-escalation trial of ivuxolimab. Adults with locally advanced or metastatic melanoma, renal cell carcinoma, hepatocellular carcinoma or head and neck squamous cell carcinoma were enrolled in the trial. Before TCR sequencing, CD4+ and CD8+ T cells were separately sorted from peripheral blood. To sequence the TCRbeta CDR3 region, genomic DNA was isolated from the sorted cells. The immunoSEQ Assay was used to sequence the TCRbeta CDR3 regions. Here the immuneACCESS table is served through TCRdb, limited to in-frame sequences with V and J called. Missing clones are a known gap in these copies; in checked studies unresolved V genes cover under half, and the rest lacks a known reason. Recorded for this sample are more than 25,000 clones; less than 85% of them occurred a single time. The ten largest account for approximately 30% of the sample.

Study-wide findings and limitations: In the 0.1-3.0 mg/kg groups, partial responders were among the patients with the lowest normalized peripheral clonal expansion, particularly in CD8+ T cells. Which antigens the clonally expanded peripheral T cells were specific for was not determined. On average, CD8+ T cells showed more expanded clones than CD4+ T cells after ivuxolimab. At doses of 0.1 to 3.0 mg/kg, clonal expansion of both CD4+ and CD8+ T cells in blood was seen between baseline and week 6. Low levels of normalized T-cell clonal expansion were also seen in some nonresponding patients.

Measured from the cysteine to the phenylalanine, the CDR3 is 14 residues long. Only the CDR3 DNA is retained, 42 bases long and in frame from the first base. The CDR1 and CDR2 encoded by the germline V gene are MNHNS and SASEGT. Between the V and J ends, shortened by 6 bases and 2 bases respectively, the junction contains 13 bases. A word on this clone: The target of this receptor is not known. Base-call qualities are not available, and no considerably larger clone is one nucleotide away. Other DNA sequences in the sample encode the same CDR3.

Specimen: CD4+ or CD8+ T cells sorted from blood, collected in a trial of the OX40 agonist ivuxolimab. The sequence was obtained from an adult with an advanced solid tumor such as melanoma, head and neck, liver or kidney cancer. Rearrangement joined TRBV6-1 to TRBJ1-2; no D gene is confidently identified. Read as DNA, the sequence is TGTGCCAGCAGGACCGCGGGCCTAAACTATGGCTACACCTTC. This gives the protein CASRTAGLNYGYTF.